This T cell receptor beta chain is drawn from a study of blood T cell repertoires in COVID-19. Study in general: Some COVID-19 samples were acute and others convalescent; all came from the United States, Italy and Spain. PBMCs, B-cell-depleted T cells, or T cells were the source of the cDNA or gDNA that made up the material.

Original data processing: Nucleated cell counts were estimated from reference gene primer amplification. Sequencing used immunoSEQ multiplex PCR; TCRdb keeps in-frame clones, though not all of them. That table is the source of V, J and clone size, and D and trimming were worked out from the DNA. The sample shows 200,000 to 250,000 clones, 70% to 85% of them seen only once. The table lists this clone with a count of one. Germline lookup yields CDR1 LGHNA and CDR2 YNFKEQ. J gave up 1 base and V 4 bases, and 5 bases lay outside the gene matches. The CDR3 loop spans 15 amino acids. The chain is built from TRBV4-2 and TRBJ1-2, with TRBD1 identical over 8 bases. The clonotype originates from a woman of 80 years or more with active or convalescent COVID-19. Sequencing was done on a sample of peripheral blood. The CDR3 loop is CASSPGTGVNYGYTF. The CDR3 coding sequence is TGTGCCAGCAGCCCCGGGACAGGAGTTAACTATGGCTACACCTTC.